What follows describes a single T cell receptor beta chain. The antigen is undetermined. The sample belongs to a study of T cell responses to AZD1222 COVID-19 vaccine. Notes on the study in general: Clonal diversity was possibly underestimated, and the donors were mostly white British, with more females.

This table comes from immunoSEQ multiplex PCR, and its TCRdb copy is limited to in-frame clones, with some not included. The sample lists roughly 150,000 clones; approximately 94% were seen once. The germline V gene has CDR1 SEHNR and CDR2 FQNEAQ (reference sequence). Trimming took off 5 bases at V and 8 bases at J, with 15 bases between the two ends. The CDR3 contains 13 residues. This receptor was identified in an adult who received the AZD1222 COVID-19 vaccine. The rearrangement links TRBV7-9 to TRBJ1-1; tentatively, D is TRBD1 (5 bases). Here the sequenced sample was peripheral blood, taken 28 days after the second AZD1222 dose. The CDR3 here is CASSTRLQAEAFF. Here the CDR3 DNA reads TGTGCCAGCAGCACACGACTACAGGCGGAAGCTTTCTTT.